Each of the 25 T cell receptor beta chains below was sequenced from the same sample in a study of blood T cells in healthy people across ages. PCR was performed a second time for 7 to 11 cycles using a sample-barcoded 5' primer and a J-beta primer mix. One entry per CDR3 protein, called by TCRdb with MiXCR from the 5' RACE reads. The table shows 1.5 million to 2 million distinct CDR3 sequences, with 28% occurring only once. Specimen: blood. The receptors were sampled from a woman aged 25 to 39 in good health.

About this clonotype: This could be a read error, since a much larger clone is one nucleotide away. This sequence joins TRBV29-1 and TRBJ2-5; maybe TRBD2 (6 bases). The J call may be mistaken, given a closer DNA end match to TRBJ2-1. Germline CDR1 and CDR2: SQVTM and ANQGSEA. This CDR3 comprises 10 residues. CDR3 nucleotides: TGTATAATGTCGGGGGAGACCCAGTTCTTC. This sequence encodes CIMSGETQFF.

This clonotype occurred a few times. The chain is built from TRBV7-9 and TRBJ2-1, with D uncertain. Trimming removed 10 bases at V and 5 bases at J, with 3 bases between. Germline V CDR1 and CDR2: SEHNR, FQNEAQ (reference sequence). The CDR3 spans 9 residues. The CDR3 loop reads CANNNEQFF. The DNA of the CDR3 is TGTGCCAACAACAATGAGCAGTTCTTC.

This chain links TRBV20-1 with TRBJ2-3; TRBD2 agrees at 8 bases. Trimming cost V 5 bases and J 6 bases; bases outside gene matches: 19. The germline V gene has CDR1 DFQATT and CDR2 SNEGSKA (reference sequence). The CDR3 sequence is 17 residues long. The DNA for the CDR3 is TGCAGTGCTTTCTCTAGCGGTAGCGGGACCCCGGGGGATACGCAGTATTTT. As protein: CSAFSSGSGTPGDTQYF.

As regards this clonotype: This may stem from a read error, because a much larger clone lies one nucleotide away. This CDR3 is missing its conserved last phenylalanine or tryptophan, likely due to a read error. This chain connects TRBV29-1 to TRBJ2-5; D remains ambiguous. Matching the DNA end better, TRBJ2-7 makes the J call doubtful. The CDR3 contains 11 residues. Germline V gene lookup returns CDR1 SQVTM and CDR2 ANQGSEA. The CDR3 DNA follows: TGCAGCGTTGAAGATGTCTACGAGCAGTACTGC. Its protein product is CSVEDVYEQYC.

Here the CDR3 reads CASSLYSGPNLNEQFF. In DNA form, the CDR3 reads TGTGCCAGCAGCTTATACTCGGGACCGAACCTCAATGAGCAGTTCTTC. The chain links TRBV7-9 to TRBJ2-1; either TRBD1 or TRBD2 may supply D (5 bases each). Germline-derived CDR1 and CDR2 are SEHNR and FQNEAQ (reference sequence). The CDR3 extends over 16 amino acids. The V end was cut by 2 bases, the J end by 6 bases, with 17 bases between.

This clonotype was seen repeatedly, ten times or more. The chain joins TRBV6-5 to TRBJ2-7; D not resolved. Trimming shortened V by 2 bases and J by 5 bases, and 4 bases separated the two germline ends. This CDR3 comprises 11 residues. The V gene's germline CDR1 is MNHEY and CDR2 SVGAGI. The CDR3 reads CASSYADEQYF. CDR3 in DNA: TGTGCCAGCAGTTACGCCGACGAGCAGTACTTC.

This clonotype has only a few counts. V usage is TRBV15 and J usage is TRBJ2-1, with 14 bases fitting TRBD2. Judging by the DNA end, TRBJ2-7 fits better; the J call may be wrong. Germline values: CDR1 LNHNV, CDR2 YYDKDF (reference sequence). The CDR3 is 18 residues long. The CDR3: CATSLGLAGVSLYNEQYF. The CDR3 DNA reads as TGTGCCACCAGCCTGGGACTAGCGGGGGTATCGCTTTACAATGAGCAGTACTTC.

This clonotype was observed at least ten times. The chain carries TRBV6-1 and TRBJ2-7, with a tentative D call TRBD2 (5 bases). V lost 7 bases to trimming and J lost 2 bases, with 9 bases between them. Germline CDR1 reads MNHNS; CDR2 reads SASEGT. CDR3 size: 12 residues. The CDR3 sequence is CASNGITYEQYF. Here the CDR3 DNA reads TGTGCCAGCAACGGGATCACCTACGAGCAGTACTTC.

J is TRBJ1-4 and V is TRBV10-3; D not certain. The CDR3 extends over 13 amino acids. The V end lost 3 bases, the J end lost 10 bases, and 12 bases lay between the germline ends. The V gene's germline CDR1 is ENHRY and CDR2 SYGVKD. CDR3 protein: CAISERQERKLFF. DNA of the CDR3: TGTGCCATCAGTGAACGGCAGGAGCGAAAACTGTTTTTT.

This clonotype has at least ten counts. The V gene is TRBV3-1, the J gene TRBJ2-7; 11 nucleotides agree with TRBD2. The CDR3 runs 15 residues. CDR1 and CDR2 (germline): LGHDT, YNNKEL (reference sequence). V was clipped by 4 bases and J by 2 bases; unmatched bases: 4. DNA of the CDR3: TGTGCCAGCAGCCGGGTTAGCGGGGGGGCCTACGAGCAGTACTTC. Residues: CASSRVSGGAYEQYF.

The chain employs TRBV7-9 and TRBJ2-4; 8 bases line up with TRBD1. With the DNA end fitting TRBJ2-7 better, the J assignment may be wrong. The germline V gene encodes CDR1 SEHNR and CDR2 FQNEAQ (reference sequence). The CDR3 has 13 residues. This CDR3 is CASGPTGGYEQYF. The CDR3 DNA reads as TGTGCCAGCGGCCCAACAGGGGGGTACGAGCAGTACTTC.

The rearrangement uses TRBV6-5 and TRBJ2-7, with 7 bases matching TRBD1. The V segment lost 5 bases and the J segment 2 bases; nucleotides outside the gene matches: 3. Per the germline V gene, CDR1 is MNHEY and CDR2 is SVGAGI. The CDR3 is 13 residues long. The CDR3 reads CASSQGVPYEQYF. The CDR3 nucleotides read TGTGCCAGCAGTCAGGGGGTACCCTACGAGCAGTACTTC.

This clonotype was recorded many times. The V gene is TRBV20-1, the J gene TRBJ2-7; 8 bases are shared with TRBD2. The germline V gene encodes CDR1 DFQATT and CDR2 SNEGSKA (reference sequence). The CDR3 totals 15 residues. The CDR3 spells CSSSPGLASSYEQYF. The CDR3 region has the DNA TGCAGCTCCTCGCCAGGACTAGCTAGTTCCTACGAGCAGTACTTC.

This clonotype appeared a single time. This may be a read error, as it is one base from a much larger clone. The V gene is TRBV2, the J gene TRBJ2-3, with a weak D call TRBD2 (6 bases). The length of the CDR3 is 17 residues. Trimming took off 4 bases at V and 0 bases at J, with 17 bases between the two ends. Germline V gene data show CDR1 as SNHLY and CDR2 as FYNNEI. In nucleotides, the CDR3 is TGTGCCAGCAGTGGCGGGACTGGCGGTTACAGCACAGATACGCAGTATTTT. Its translation: CASSGGTGGYSTDTQYF.

In its sample, this clonotype was seen a few times. J is TRBJ2-7 and V is TRBV28, with 9 bases identical to TRBD1. In germline, CDR1 is MDHEN, CDR2 SYDVKM. The junction had 17 bases not matched to a gene; V was cut back by 6 bases and J by 5 bases. This CDR3 is 17 amino acids long. The chain's CDR3 is CASRSLFPSGQGDEQYF. The DNA for the CDR3 is TGTGCCAGCAGGAGTTTATTCCCCTCGGGACAGGGTGACGAGCAGTACTTC.

This sequence joins TRBV7-3 and TRBJ1-2; a possible D gene is TRBD1 (5 bases). Trimming shortened V by 5 bases and J by 7 bases, and 14 bases separated the two germline ends. CDR3 length equals 13 residues. Germline values: CDR1 SGHTA, CDR2 FQGTGA. CDR3 sequence (DNA): TGTGCCAGCAGCCTCCGGACAATCCCTGGCTACACCTTC. Translated: CASSLRTIPGYTF.

V is TRBV29-1 and J is TRBJ1-6, with a tentative D call TRBD1 (6 bases). The CDR3 spans 14 residues. Looked up from germline, CDR1 is SQVTM and CDR2 is ANQGSEA. Trimming removed 6 bases at V and 4 bases at J, with 13 bases between. DNA for the CDR3: TGCAGCGTGAAATCAGGGGATTATAATTCACCCCTCCACTTT. Encoded protein: CSVKSGDYNSPLHF.

The sample holds a few counts of this clonotype. This chain links TRBV7-2 with TRBJ1-6; tentative D call: TRBD1 (6 bases). CDR3 size: 13 residues. Germline V gene lookup returns CDR1 SGHTA and CDR2 FQGNSA. The V and J ends lost 6 bases and 9 bases respectively, with 12 bases between them. CDR3: CASSQNRVSPLHF. CDR3 in DNA: TGTGCCAGCAGTCAAAACAGGGTTTCACCCCTCCACTTT.

The gene calls are TRBV27 and TRBJ2-3, with 12 bases matching TRBD2. The J segment lost 4 bases and the V segment lost 7 bases, leaving 3 bases of the junction unmatched. The CDR3 is made up of 14 amino acids. Germline-derived CDR1 and CDR2 are MNHEY and SMNVEV (reference sequence). Here the CDR3 reads CASTLAGGSDTQYF. CDR3 in DNA: TGTGCCAGCACCCTAGCGGGAGGGTCAGATACGCAGTATTTT.

The CDR3 nucleotides read TGTGCCACAGACCCGGGACAAGAAGTAATCTATGGCTACACCTTC. Its protein product is CATDPGQEVIYGYTF. The chain has TRBV10-3 and TRBJ1-2; possibly TRBD1 for D (6 bases). Germline V gene data show CDR1 as ENHRY and CDR2 as SYGVKD. Trimming took 10 bases from V and 4 from J, leaving 22 bases between them. The CDR3 extends over 15 amino acids.

Only a few counts were recorded for this clonotype. The chain carries TRBV5-1 and TRBJ2-3; 8 nucleotides match TRBD2. Trimming at V came to 0 bases and at J to 4 bases, leaving 7 bases not matched to a gene. Germline V gene data show CDR1 as SGHRS and CDR2 as YFSETQ. This CDR3 has 16 residues. The CDR3 sequence is CASSLAVAGGADTQYF. As DNA, the CDR3 is TGCGCCAGCAGCTTGGCCGTCGCGGGGGGCGCAGATACGCAGTATTTT. Full variable domain (missing parts from reference TRBV5-1 and TRBJ2-3): KAGVTQTPRYLIKTRGQQVTLSCSPISGHRSVSWYQQTPGQGLQFLFEYFSETQRNKGNFPGRFSGRQFSNSRSEMNVSTLELGDSALYLCASSLAVAGGADTQYFGPGTRLTVL.

The chain has TRBV7-2 and TRBJ2-7, with TRBD2 matching over 14 bases. Germline loops: CDR1 SGHTA, CDR2 FQGNSA. Unmatched junction bases numbered 16, after V lost 5 bases and J lost 10 bases. CDR3 length equals 17 residues. The chain's CDR3 is CASSPPQSTSGGAIQYF. Here the CDR3 DNA reads TGTGCCAGCAGCCCTCCCCAATCGACTAGCGGGGGGGCTATTCAGTACTTC.

Only a few counts were recorded for this clonotype. V and J are TRBV4-1 and TRBJ1-1; unclear D gene. Deletions cut 0 bases from V and 1 base from J, with 9 bases between. Germline CDR1 MGHRA, CDR2 YSYEKL. The CDR3 length is 15 residues. Here the CDR3 DNA reads TGCGCCAGCAGCCAAGAGTCAGCTACGAACACTGAAGCTTTCTTT. Translation: CASSQESATNTEAFF.

Comments on this clonotype: This clone may be a read error of a much larger clone one base away. J is TRBJ2-4 and V is TRBV5-1, with D perhaps TRBD1 or TRBD2 (5 bases each). Per germline, CDR1 SGHRS and CDR2 YFSETQ. The CDR3 totals 16 residues. The CDR3 loop reads CANSPNHGGAKNIQYF. Here the CDR3 DNA reads TGCGCCAACAGCCCGAACCATGGGGGAGCCAAAAACATTCAGTACTTC.

In its sample, this clonotype was seen once. The chain is built from TRBV6-2 or TRBV6-3 and TRBJ2-3; the match to TRBD2 covers 12 bases. V lost 6 bases, J lost 4 bases, and 11 bases stayed unmatched. The CDR3 runs to 17 residues. Per germline, CDR1 MNHEY and CDR2 SVGEGT. CDR3 sequence (DNA): TGTGCCAGCAGCCCACGACTAGCGGGAGTATTCGCAGATACGCAGTATTTT. Amino acids: CASSPRLAGVFADTQYF.